The next 2 T cell receptor beta chains were all read from a single sample in a study of T cells after yellow fever vaccination. TCRdb re-called the 5' RACE reads with MiXCR, one entry per CDR3 protein. The sample includes under 55,000 distinct CDR3 sequences, 6.5% to 8.5% of them seen just once. The sample here was CD8+ T cells not binding an NS4B(214-222) dextramer, sorted from PBMCs, taken roughly seven weeks after the first yellow fever vaccination. The source is a man aged 18 to 30 who received the YFV17D yellow fever vaccine.

The chain carries TRBV3-1 and TRBJ2-5; TRBD2 aligns across 7 bases. CDR1 and CDR2 from the germline V gene are LGHDT and YNNKEL (reference sequence). The CDR3 has 15 residues. V lost 7 bases, J lost 1 base, and 9 bases stayed unmatched. CDR3 coding DNA: TGTGCCAGCAACGGACTGGGAGGGGCCCAAGAGACCCAGTACTTC. Its translation is CASNGLGGAQETQYF.

In this sample, this clonotype turned up many times. The rearrangement joins TRBV7-9 to TRBJ1-6, with D tentatively TRBD1 (6 bases). CDR1 is SEHNR and CDR2 is FQNEAQ in the germline V gene (reference sequence). This CDR3 spans 15 amino acids. Trimming shortened V by 8 bases and J by 2 bases, and 13 bases separated the two germline ends. The CDR3 DNA is TGTGCCAGCCGAGGCGGGGGCCCCTATAATTCACCCCTCCACTTT. Protein: CASRGGGPYNSPLHF.